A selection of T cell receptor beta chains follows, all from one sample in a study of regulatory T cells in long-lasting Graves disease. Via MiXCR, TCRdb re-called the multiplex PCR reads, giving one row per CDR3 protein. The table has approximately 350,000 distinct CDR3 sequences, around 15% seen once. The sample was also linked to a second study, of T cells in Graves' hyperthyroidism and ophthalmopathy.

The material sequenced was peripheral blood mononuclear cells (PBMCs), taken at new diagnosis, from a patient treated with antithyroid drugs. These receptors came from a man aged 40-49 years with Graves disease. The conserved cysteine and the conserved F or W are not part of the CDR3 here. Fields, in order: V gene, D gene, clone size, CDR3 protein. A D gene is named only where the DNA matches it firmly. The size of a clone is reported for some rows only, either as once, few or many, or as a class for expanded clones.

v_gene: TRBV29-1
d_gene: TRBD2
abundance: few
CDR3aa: SVEIAGAETQY

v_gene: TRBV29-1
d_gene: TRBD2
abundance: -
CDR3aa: NVQGLAGGGTGELF

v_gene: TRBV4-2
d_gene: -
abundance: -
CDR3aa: ASSPRGSNSPLH

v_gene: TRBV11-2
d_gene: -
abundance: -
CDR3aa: ASSSAAGAEWEKLF

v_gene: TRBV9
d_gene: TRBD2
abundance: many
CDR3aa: ASSVGGASGGETQY

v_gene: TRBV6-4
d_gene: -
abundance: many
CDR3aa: ASSYSDIYYGYT

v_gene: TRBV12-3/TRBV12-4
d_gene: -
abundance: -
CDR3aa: ASSLGGRPYGYT

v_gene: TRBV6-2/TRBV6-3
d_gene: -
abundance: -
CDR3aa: ASSYFSFPLNTEAF

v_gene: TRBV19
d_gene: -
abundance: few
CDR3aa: ASSIGGGGPEAF

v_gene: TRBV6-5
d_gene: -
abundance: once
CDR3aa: ASRYPGGGSGETQY